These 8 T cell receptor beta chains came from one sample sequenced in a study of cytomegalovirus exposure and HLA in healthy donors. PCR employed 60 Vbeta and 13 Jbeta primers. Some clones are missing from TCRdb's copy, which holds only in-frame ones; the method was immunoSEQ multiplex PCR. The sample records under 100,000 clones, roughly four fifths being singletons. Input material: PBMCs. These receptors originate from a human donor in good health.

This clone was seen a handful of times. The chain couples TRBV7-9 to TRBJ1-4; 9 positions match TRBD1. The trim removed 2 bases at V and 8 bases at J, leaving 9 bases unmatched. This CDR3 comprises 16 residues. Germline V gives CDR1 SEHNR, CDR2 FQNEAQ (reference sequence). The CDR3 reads CASSLSSGQGEEKLFF. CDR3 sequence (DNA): TGTGCCAGCAGCTTATCTTCGGGACAGGGAGAAGAAAAACTGTTTTTT.

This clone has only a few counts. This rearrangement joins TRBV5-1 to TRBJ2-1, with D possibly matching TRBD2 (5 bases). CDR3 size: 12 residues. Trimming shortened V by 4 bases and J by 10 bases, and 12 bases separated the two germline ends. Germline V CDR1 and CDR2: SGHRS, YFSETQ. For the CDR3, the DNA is TGCGCCAGCAGCCCGGACTTGTCGGAGCAGTTCTTC. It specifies CASSPDLSEQFF.

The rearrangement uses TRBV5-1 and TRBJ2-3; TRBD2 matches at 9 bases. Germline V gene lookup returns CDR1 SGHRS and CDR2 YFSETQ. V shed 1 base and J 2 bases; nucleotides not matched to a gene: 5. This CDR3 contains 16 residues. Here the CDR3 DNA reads TGCGCCAGCAGCTTGACTAGCGGGTCCTCCACAGATACGCAGTATTTT. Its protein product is CASSLTSGSSTDTQYF.

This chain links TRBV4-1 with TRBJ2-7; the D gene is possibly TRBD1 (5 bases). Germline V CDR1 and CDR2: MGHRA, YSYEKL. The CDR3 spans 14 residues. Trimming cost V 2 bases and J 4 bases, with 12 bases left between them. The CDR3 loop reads CASSQQHDRYEQYF. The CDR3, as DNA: TGCGCCAGCAGCCAACAACACGACAGATACGAGCAGTACTTC.

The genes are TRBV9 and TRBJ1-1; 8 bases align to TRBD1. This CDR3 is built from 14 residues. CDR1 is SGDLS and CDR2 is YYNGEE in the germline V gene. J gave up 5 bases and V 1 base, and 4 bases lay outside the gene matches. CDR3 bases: TGTGCCAGCAGCGTAACAGGGGGGGCGACTGAAGCTTTCTTT. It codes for CASSVTGGATEAFF.

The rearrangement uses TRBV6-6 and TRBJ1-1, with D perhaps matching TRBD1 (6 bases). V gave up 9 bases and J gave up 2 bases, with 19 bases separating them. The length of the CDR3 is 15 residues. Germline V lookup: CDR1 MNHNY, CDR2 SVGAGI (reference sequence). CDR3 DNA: TGTGCCAGTAGTCCGACTCAGGGGATCAACACTGAAGCTTTCTTT. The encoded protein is CASSPTQGINTEAFF.

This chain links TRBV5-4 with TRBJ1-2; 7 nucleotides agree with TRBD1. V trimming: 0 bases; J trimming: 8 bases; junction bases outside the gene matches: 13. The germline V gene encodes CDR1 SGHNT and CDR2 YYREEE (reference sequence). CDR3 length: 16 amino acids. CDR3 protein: CASSLDPPKGAWGYTF. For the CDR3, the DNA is TGTGCCAGCAGCTTGGACCCGCCAAAGGGGGCATGGGGCTACACCTTC.

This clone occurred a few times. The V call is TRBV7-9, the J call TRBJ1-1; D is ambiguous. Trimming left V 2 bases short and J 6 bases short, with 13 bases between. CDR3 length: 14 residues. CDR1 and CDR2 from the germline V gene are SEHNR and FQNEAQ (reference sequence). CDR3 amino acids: CASSLISGIPEAFF. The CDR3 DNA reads TGTGCCAGCAGCTTAATTTCGGGGATTCCTGAAGCTTTCTTT.